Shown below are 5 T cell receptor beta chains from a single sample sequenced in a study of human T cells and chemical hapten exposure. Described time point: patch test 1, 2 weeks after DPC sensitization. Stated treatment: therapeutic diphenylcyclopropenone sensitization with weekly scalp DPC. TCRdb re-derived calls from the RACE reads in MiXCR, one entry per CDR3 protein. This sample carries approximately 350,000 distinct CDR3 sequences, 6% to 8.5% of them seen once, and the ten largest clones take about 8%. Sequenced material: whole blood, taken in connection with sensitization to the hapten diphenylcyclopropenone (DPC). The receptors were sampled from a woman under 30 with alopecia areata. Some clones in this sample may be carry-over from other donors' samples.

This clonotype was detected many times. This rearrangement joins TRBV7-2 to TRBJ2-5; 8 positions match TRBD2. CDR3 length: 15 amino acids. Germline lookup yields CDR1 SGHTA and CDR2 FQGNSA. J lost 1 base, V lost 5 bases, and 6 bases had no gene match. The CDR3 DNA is TGTGCCAGCAGCCGCCGGACTAGCTTCCAAGAGACCCAGTACTTC. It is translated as CASSRRTSFQETQYF. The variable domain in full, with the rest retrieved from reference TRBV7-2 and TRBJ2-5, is GAGVSQSPSNKVTEKGKDVELRCDPISGHTALYWYRQSLGQGLEFLIYFQGNSAPDKSGLPSDRFSAERTGGSVSTLTIQRTQQEDSAVYLCASSRRTSFQETQYFGPGTRLLVL.

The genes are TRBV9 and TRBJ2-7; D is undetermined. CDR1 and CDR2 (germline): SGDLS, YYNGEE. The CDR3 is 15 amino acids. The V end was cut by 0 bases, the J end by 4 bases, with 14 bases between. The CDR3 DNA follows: TGTGCCAGCAGCGTAGGGCATGGGGTTGAGTACGAGCAGTACTTC. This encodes CASSVGHGVEYEQYF.

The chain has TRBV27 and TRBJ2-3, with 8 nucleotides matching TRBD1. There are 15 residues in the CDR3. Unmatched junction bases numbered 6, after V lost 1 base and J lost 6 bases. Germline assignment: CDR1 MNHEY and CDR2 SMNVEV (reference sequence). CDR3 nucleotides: TGTGCCAGCAGTTTATACCAACAGGGGGTCGATACGCAGTATTTT. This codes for CASSLYQQGVDTQYF.

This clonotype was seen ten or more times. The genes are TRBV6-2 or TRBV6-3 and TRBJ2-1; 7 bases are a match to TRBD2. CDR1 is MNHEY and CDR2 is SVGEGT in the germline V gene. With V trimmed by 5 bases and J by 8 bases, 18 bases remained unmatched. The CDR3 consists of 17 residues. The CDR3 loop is CASSPQVLAALIDEQFF. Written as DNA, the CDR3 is TGTGCCAGCAGTCCCCAAGTGCTAGCGGCCTTGATAGATGAGCAGTTCTTC.

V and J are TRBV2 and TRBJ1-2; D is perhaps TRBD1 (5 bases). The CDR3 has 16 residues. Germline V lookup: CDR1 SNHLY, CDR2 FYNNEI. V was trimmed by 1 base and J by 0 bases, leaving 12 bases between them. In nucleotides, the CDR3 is TGTGCCAGCAGTGAAGATGCGGGGGGGGCTAACTATGGCTACACCTTC. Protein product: CASSEDAGGANYGYTF.